The 30 T cell receptor beta chains reported below all come from one sample, sequenced in a study of response to subunit inactivated influenza vaccine. Via MiXCR, TCRdb re-called the RT-PCR reads, giving one row per CDR3 protein. The data show some 800,000 distinct CDR3 sequences, 20% to 25% seen once. Sequencing was performed on PBMCs from blood, taken about 5 days after vaccination. The receptors originated from a man over 45 who received an inactivated influenza vaccine.

This clonotype was found a few times. The V and J genes are TRBV12-3 or TRBV12-4 and TRBJ2-7, with D possibly called TRBD1 or TRBD2 (5 bases each). The V and J ends lost 2 bases and 2 bases respectively, with 13 bases between them. The CDR3 has 15 amino acids. The CDR3 protein is CASSLRPEGPYEQYF. As DNA, the CDR3 is TGTGCCAGCAGTTTACGGCCAGAGGGACCCTACGAGCAGTACTTC.

In its sample, this clonotype was seen a few times. This chain connects TRBV7-9 to TRBJ2-1; D uncertain. Trimming left V 1 base short and J 9 bases short, with 10 bases between. Germline-derived CDR1 and CDR2 are SEHNR and FQNEAQ (reference sequence). The CDR3 contains 13 residues. The DNA for the CDR3 is TGTGCCAGCAGCTTAGTTACTCGGTTTGAGCAGTTCTTC. The encoded protein is CASSLVTRFEQFF.

This clonotype was counted between two and nine times. CDR3: CATSDASGTGITGELFF. CDR3 nucleotides: TGTGCCACCAGTGATGCTTCCGGGACAGGGATCACCGGGGAGCTGTTTTTT. J is TRBJ2-2 and V is TRBV24-1, with 9 bases aligning to TRBD1. V trimming: 3 bases; J trimming: 4 bases; junction bases outside the gene matches: 8. This CDR3 is 17 amino acids long. In germline, CDR1 is KGHDR, CDR2 SFDVKD.

This clonotype was recorded a few times. This chain uses TRBV12-3 or TRBV12-4 with TRBJ2-7; the D gene is possibly TRBD2 (5 bases). The CDR3 runs 15 residues. Trimming took off 5 bases at V and 7 bases at J, with 21 bases between the two ends. The CDR3 DNA follows: TGTGCCAGCAGTGATGAGGGCTGGCAGGCCAAGGAGCAGTACTTC. Protein: CASSDEGWQAKEQYF.

The chain combines TRBV7-8 with TRBJ2-7; D may be TRBD1 or TRBD2 (5 bases each). The CDR3 sequence is 15 residues long. The germline V gene encodes CDR1 SGHVS and CDR2 FQNEAQ. The V and J ends lost 3 bases and 5 bases respectively, with 17 bases between them. The CDR3 is CASSFLARGENEQYF. CDR3 nucleotides: TGTGCCAGCAGCTTCTTGGCCCGAGGGGAGAACGAGCAGTACTTC.

The CDR3 sequence is CASSNPGAEQFF. CDR3 DNA: TGTGCCAGCAGTAACCCCGGGGCCGAGCAGTTCTTC. The J gene is TRBJ2-1, the V gene TRBV12-3 or TRBV12-4; D tentatively fits TRBD1 or TRBD2 (5 bases each). CDR3 length: 12 amino acids. V shed 5 bases and J shed 10 bases, with 12 bases lying between them.

This chain joins TRBV20-1 and TRBJ2-4; D possibly uses TRBD1 or TRBD2 (5 bases each). The CDR3 totals 14 residues. Germline assignment: CDR1 DFQATT and CDR2 SNEGSKA (reference sequence). Trimming took 6 bases from V and 2 from J, leaving 14 bases between them. The CDR3: CSAWRSGPKNIQYF. The CDR3 coding sequence is TGCAGTGCATGGCGGTCGGGACCCAAAAACATTCAGTACTTC.

This clonotype was observed a handful of times. The chain carries TRBV10-2 and TRBJ2-2, with TRBD2 matching 15 bases. Germline V gives CDR1 WSHSY, CDR2 SAAADI. This CDR3 spans 16 amino acids. V lost 8 bases and J lost 4; bases outside the gene matches: 5. This CDR3 is CASGGLAGGSTGELFF. The CDR3 DNA is TGCGCCAGCGGGGGACTAGCGGGAGGTTCCACCGGGGAGCTGTTTTTT.

V and J are TRBV5-1 and TRBJ2-3; D might be TRBD2 (5 bases). The CDR3 is made up of 15 amino acids. Germline V CDR1 and CDR2: SGHRS, YFSETQ. V lost 4 bases, J lost 3 bases, and 15 bases lay in between. CDR3 residues: CASSPGGPKTDTQYF. The CDR3 DNA sequence: TGCGCCAGCAGCCCCGGCGGGCCCAAGACAGATACGCAGTATTTT.

The chain uses TRBV5-1 and TRBJ2-5; 7 nucleotides agree with TRBD2. V shed 4 bases, J shed 5 bases, and the junction held 8 bases outside the gene matches. In germline, CDR1 is SGHRS, CDR2 YFSETQ. The CDR3 covers 14 residues. CDR3 in amino acids: CASSPGLVGETQYF. The CDR3 bases are TGCGCCAGCAGCCCCGGACTAGTGGGTGAGACCCAGTACTTC.

This clonotype occurred a few times. The chain couples TRBV29-1 to TRBJ1-5, with TRBD1 as a possible D gene (6 bases). CDR1 is SQVTM and CDR2 is ANQGSEA in the germline V gene. The CDR3 runs 14 residues. The germline V and J ends were trimmed by 4 bases and 2 bases, with 12 bases remaining between them. This CDR3 is CSVGYGGRNQPQHF. CDR3 sequence (DNA): TGCAGCGTTGGTTACGGGGGGCGCAATCAGCCCCAGCATTTT.

This clonotype was picked up a small number of times. The chain combines TRBV20-1 with TRBJ2-1; 13 nucleotides match TRBD2. V lost 5 bases, J lost 3 bases, and 7 bases stayed unmatched. CDR1 DFQATT and CDR2 SNEGSKA come from the germline V gene (reference sequence). The CDR3 is made up of 16 amino acids. The DNA for the CDR3 is TGCAGTGCTCCGGGACTAGCGGGGAGCTTCTACAATGAGCAGTTCTTC. Amino acid sequence: CSAPGLAGSFYNEQFF.

The chain joins TRBV28 to TRBJ2-1; D remains ambiguous. V was clipped by 6 bases and J by 6 bases, with 15 bases between them. CDR1 is MDHEN, CDR2 SYDVKM, per germline. The CDR3 is made up of 14 amino acids. The CDR3, as DNA: TGTGCCAGCAGCCCTCCTCGCCTAGGCAATGAGCAGTTCTTC. Translating gives CASSPPRLGNEQFF.

This clonotype appeared a few times. This chain joins TRBV6-5 and TRBJ1-1; no firm D call. Deletions cut 2 bases from V and 1 base from J, with 8 bases between. Germline V gene lookup returns CDR1 MNHEY and CDR2 SVGAGI. The length of the CDR3 is 14 residues. The DNA for the CDR3 is TGTGCCAGCAGTTACGCGCCAGAGAACACTGAAGCTTTCTTT. This codes for CASSYAPENTEAFF.

Only a few counts were recorded for this clonotype. The V gene is TRBV12-3 or TRBV12-4, the J gene TRBJ1-1, with 7 bases matching TRBD1. The CDR3 is 15 residues long. The V gene end was trimmed by 4 bases and the J gene end by 3 bases; junction bases not matched to a gene: 8. CDR3 amino acids: CASSWGTVGYTEAFF. In nucleotides, the CDR3 is TGTGCCAGCAGTTGGGGGACAGTAGGCTACACTGAAGCTTTCTTT.

This clonotype was detected only a few times. V and J are TRBV4-2 and TRBJ2-5; TRBD2 matches 13 bases. CDR1 LGHNA and CDR2 YNFKEQ come from the germline V gene. CDR3 size: 18 residues. The V and J ends lost 4 bases and 1 base, in that order; junction bases with no gene match: 9. CDR3 in amino acids: CASSLGTSGANFQETQYF. Here the CDR3 DNA reads TGTGCCAGCAGCCTGGGGACTAGCGGGGCTAATTTCCAAGAGACCCAGTACTTC.

The V and J genes are TRBV5-1 and TRBJ2-3; either TRBD1 or TRBD2 may supply D (6 bases each). The CDR3 is made up of 15 amino acids. V lost 5 bases and J lost 4, with 17 bases in between. Looked up from germline, CDR1 is SGHRS and CDR2 is YFSETQ. The CDR3 DNA sequence: TGCGCCAGCAGAGTGGTAGGGGGGAGTCCAGATACGCAGTATTTT. Amino acid sequence: CASRVVGGSPDTQYF.

This clonotype has a handful of counts. This sequence joins TRBV12-3 or TRBV12-4 and TRBJ2-7; 8 bases map to TRBD2. After removal of 1 base from V and 4 bases from J, the junction contained 6 bases not matched to a gene. CDR3 length equals 15 residues. CDR3 sequence (DNA): TGTGCCAGCAGTTTAGGCGACGCGGGAGGTTACGAGCAGTACTTC. Residues: CASSLGDAGGYEQYF.

The chain recombines TRBV2 with TRBJ2-5, with 11 bases matching TRBD2. The V segment lost 5 bases and the J segment 2 bases; nucleotides outside the gene matches: 10. CDR1 and CDR2 from the germline V gene are SNHLY and FYNNEI. The CDR3 contains 17 residues. CDR3 residues: CASSTSGGLADQETQYF. CDR3 sequence (DNA): TGTGCCAGCAGTACTTCCGGGGGACTAGCGGATCAAGAGACCCAGTACTTC.

The chain combines TRBV29-1 with TRBJ1-2; possibly TRBD1 for D (5 bases). The germline gives CDR1 SQVTM, CDR2 ANQGSEA. The V end lost 0 bases, the J end lost 3 bases, and 11 bases lay between the germline ends. CDR3 size: 14 residues. The CDR3 region is CSVEEPGRDYGYTF. CDR3 nucleotide sequence: TGCAGCGTTGAAGAGCCGGGCAGGGACTATGGCTACACCTTC.

This clonotype was detected many times. The V and J genes are TRBV6-5 and TRBJ2-7; 8 nucleotides line up with TRBD1. CDR3 size: 15 residues. The V and J ends lost 5 bases and 4 bases, in that order; junction bases with no gene match: 10. The germline gives CDR1 MNHEY, CDR2 SVGAGI. CDR3 sequence (DNA): TGTGCCAGCAGTCCAGGACAGGGTAATTTTTACGAGCAGTACTTC. It encodes CASSPGQGNFYEQYF.

A few counts support this clonotype. The chain combines TRBV5-1 with TRBJ1-6, with D uncertain. CDR1 and CDR2 from the germline V gene are SGHRS and YFSETQ. This CDR3 is 16 amino acids long. The V gene lost 1 base and the J gene lost 6 bases, with 14 bases spanning the gap. The CDR3 sequence is CASSLTAGEGNSPLHF. In nucleotides, the CDR3 is TGCGCCAGCAGCTTGACGGCAGGAGAGGGTAATTCACCCCTCCACTTT.

This clonotype was observed at least ten times. The gene calls are TRBV29-1 and TRBJ2-1; the match to TRBD1 covers 8 bases. J was trimmed by 7 bases and V by 6 bases; bases with no gene match: 8. This CDR3 comprises 13 residues. CDR1 SQVTM and CDR2 ANQGSEA come from the germline V gene. The CDR3 sequence is CSVADRAQNEQFF. CDR3 DNA sequence: TGCAGCGTCGCGGACAGGGCACAAAATGAGCAGTTCTTC.

Concerning this clonotype itself: In this CDR3 the conserved last residue, phenylalanine or tryptophan, is missing, so a read error is likely. It is unclear where the CDR3 begins or ends on the DNA, so no DNA is shown, and the CDR3 is as TCRdb lists it. The chain has TRBV12-3 or TRBV12-4 and TRBJ2-1; the table's D call of TRBD2 was not tested on the DNA. The CDR3 spans 9 residues, counting both ends. This CDR3 is CASSPPLGV.

This clonotype has a handful of counts. The rearrangement links TRBV12-3 or TRBV12-4 to TRBJ2-6; D possibly corresponds to TRBD2 (5 bases). This CDR3 comprises 17 residues. With 5 bases removed from V and 0 bases from J, the gap between germline ends came to 14 bases. The CDR3 bases are TGTGCCAGCAGTAGAGGGTCATACGTCTCTGGGGCCAACGTCCTGACTTTC. The encoded protein is CASSRGSYVSGANVLTF.

The chain combines TRBV20-1 with TRBJ2-5; 14 nucleotides align to TRBD2. This CDR3 has 18 residues. Germline V lookup: CDR1 DFQATT, CDR2 SNEGSKA (reference sequence). With 6 bases clipped from V and 1 base from J, the junction kept 13 bases outside the gene matches. The CDR3 protein is CSAFSLGLAGGTQETQYF. For the CDR3, the DNA is TGCAGTGCCTTCTCGTTAGGACTAGCGGGAGGAACCCAAGAGACCCAGTACTTC.

The chain is built from TRBV5-1 and TRBJ2-1; 8 nucleotides align to TRBD2. CDR3 length: 16 residues. The V gene end was trimmed by 3 bases and the J gene end by 2 bases; junction bases not matched to a gene: 7. The germline V gene encodes CDR1 SGHRS and CDR2 YFSETQ. As DNA, the CDR3 is TGCGCCAGCAGCTCCACCAGCGGGAGAACCTACAATGAGCAGTTCTTC. Translating it yields CASSSTSGRTYNEQFF.

V and J are TRBV12-3 or TRBV12-4 and TRBJ2-3; 11 bases are shared with TRBD2. This CDR3 contains 19 residues. Trimming at V came to 5 bases and at J to 4 bases, leaving 17 bases not matched to a gene. The CDR3 DNA reads TGTGCCAGCAGTAGGGAGCACAGGGGGCGACTAGCGGGGCCAGATACGCAGTATTTT. Amino acids: CASSREHRGRLAGPDTQYF.

The chain employs TRBV7-6 and TRBJ2-7; no definite D call. V was trimmed by 4 bases and J by 4 bases, leaving 20 bases between them. Germline CDR1 and CDR2: SGHVS and FNYEAQ. This CDR3 contains 16 residues. CDR3 sequence: CASSSRLWGTGYEQYF. CDR3 nucleotides: TGTGCCAGCAGCTCAAGGCTTTGGGGTACCGGGTACGAGCAGTACTTC.

This clonotype was counted between two and nine times. This chain joins TRBV29-1 and TRBJ2-7; TRBD2 agrees at 7 bases. Germline trimming cut 5 bases from V and 2 bases from J; bases unmatched to any gene: 6. Germline CDR1 SQVTM, CDR2 ANQGSEA. This CDR3 is 13 amino acids long. The CDR3 spells CSVLLGGTYEQYF. As DNA, the CDR3 is TGCAGCGTTCTGCTGGGGGGGACCTACGAGCAGTACTTC.